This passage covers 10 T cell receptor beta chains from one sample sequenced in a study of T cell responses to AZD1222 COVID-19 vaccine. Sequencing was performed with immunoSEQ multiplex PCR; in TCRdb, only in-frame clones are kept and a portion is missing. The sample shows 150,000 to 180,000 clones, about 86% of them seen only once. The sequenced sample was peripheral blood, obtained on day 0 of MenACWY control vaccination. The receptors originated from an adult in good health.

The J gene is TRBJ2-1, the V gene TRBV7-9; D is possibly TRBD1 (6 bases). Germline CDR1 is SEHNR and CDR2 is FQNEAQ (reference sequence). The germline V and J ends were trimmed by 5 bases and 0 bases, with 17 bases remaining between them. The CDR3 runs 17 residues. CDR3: CASSRRRQASSYNEQFF. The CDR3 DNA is TGTGCCAGCAGCCGACGCCGACAGGCAAGCTCCTACAATGAGCAGTTCTTC.

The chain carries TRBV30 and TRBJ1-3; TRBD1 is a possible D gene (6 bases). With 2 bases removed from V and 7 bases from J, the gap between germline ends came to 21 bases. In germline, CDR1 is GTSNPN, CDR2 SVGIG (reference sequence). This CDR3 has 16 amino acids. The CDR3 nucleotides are TGTGCCTGGAGTCCGAGCGCCAGGGGTCTTGGTAACACCATATATTTT. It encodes CAWSPSARGLGNTIYF.

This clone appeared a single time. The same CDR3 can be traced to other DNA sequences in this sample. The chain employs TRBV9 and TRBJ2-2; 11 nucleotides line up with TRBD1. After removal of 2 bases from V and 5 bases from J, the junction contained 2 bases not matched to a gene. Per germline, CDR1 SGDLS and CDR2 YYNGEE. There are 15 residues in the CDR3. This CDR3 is CASSVGTGGTGELFF. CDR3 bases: TGTGCCAGCAGCGTTGGGACAGGGGGTACCGGGGAGCTGTTTTTT.

The CDR3 loop is CASSLGGISGQETQYF. For the CDR3, the DNA is TGTGCCAGCAGCTTAGGGGGCATTAGCGGCCAAGAGACCCAGTACTTC. The genes are TRBV5-4 and TRBJ2-5; perhaps TRBD1 as D (7 bases). V lost 2 bases to trimming and J lost 1 base, with 15 bases between them. Germline V gene sequence: CDR1 SGHNT, CDR2 YYREEE (reference sequence). The CDR3 has 16 amino acids.

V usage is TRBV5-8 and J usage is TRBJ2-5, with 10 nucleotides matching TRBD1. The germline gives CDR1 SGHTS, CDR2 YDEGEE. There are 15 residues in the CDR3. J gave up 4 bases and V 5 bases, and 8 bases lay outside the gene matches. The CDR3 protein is CASRDRDRGGETQYF. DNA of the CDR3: TGTGCCAGCAGAGACCGGGACAGGGGTGGAGAGACCCAGTACTTC. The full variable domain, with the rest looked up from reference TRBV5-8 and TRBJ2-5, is EAGVTQSPTHLIKTRGQQATLRCSPISGHTSVYWYQQALGLGLQFLLWYDEGEERNRGNFPPRFSGRQFPNYSSELNVNALELEDSALYLCASRDRDRGGETQYFGPGTRLLVL.

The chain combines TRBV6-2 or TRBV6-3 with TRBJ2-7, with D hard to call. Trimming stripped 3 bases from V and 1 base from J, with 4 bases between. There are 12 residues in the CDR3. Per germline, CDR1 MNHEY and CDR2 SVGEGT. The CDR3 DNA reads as TGTGCCAGCAGTTATCATTCCTACGAGCAGTACTTC. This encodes CASSYHSYEQYF.

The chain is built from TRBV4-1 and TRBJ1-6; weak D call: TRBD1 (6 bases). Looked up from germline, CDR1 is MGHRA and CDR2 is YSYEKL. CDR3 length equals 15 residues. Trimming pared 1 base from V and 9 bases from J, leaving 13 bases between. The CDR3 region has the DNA TGCGCCAGCAGCCAAGTTACAGGGTCTAGTTCACCCCTCCACTTT. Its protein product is CASSQVTGSSSPLHF.

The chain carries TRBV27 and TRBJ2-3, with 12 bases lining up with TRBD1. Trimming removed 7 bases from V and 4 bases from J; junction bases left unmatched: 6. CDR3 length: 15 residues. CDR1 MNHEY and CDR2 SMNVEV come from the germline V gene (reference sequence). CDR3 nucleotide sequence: TGTGCCAGCACCGTGGGACAGGGGGCCTCAGATACGCAGTATTTT. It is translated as CASTVGQGASDTQYF.

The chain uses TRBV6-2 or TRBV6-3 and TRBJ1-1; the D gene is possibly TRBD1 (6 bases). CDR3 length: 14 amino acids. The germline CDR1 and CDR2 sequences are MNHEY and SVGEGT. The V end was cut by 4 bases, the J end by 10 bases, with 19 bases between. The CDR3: CASSFPQAPRGAFF. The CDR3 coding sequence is TGTGCCAGCAGTTTCCCTCAGGCGCCCAGGGGAGCTTTCTTT.

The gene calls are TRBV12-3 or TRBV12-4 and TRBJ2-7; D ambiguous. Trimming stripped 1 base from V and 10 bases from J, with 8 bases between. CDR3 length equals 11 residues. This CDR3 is CASSLGADQYV. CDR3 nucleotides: TGTGCCAGCAGTTTAGGGGCGGATCAGTACGTC.